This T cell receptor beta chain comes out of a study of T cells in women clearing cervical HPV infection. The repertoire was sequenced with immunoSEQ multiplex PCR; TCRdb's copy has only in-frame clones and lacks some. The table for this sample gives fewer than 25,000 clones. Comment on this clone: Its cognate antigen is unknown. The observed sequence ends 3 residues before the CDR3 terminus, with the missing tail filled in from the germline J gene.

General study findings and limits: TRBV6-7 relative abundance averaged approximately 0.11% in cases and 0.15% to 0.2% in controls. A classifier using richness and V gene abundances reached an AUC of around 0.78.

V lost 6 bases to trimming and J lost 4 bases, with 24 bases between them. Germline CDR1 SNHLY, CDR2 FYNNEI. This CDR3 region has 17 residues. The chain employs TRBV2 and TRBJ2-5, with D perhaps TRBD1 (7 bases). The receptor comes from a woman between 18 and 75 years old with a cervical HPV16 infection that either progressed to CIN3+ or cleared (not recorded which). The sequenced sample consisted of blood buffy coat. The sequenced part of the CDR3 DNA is TGTGCCAGCAGCCCAGAATGGGGCAGGGGGAGGCGAGAGACC. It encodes CASSPEWGRGRRET. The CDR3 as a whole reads CASSPEWGRGRRETQYF. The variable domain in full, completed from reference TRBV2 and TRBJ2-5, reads EPEVTQTPSHQVTQMGQEVILRCVPISNHLYFYWYRQILGQKVEFLVSFYNNEISEKSEIFDDQFSVERPDGSNFTLKIRSTKLEDSAMYFCASSPEWGRGRRETQYFGPGTRLLVL.